The 29 T cell receptor beta chains reported below all come from one sample, sequenced in a study of blood T cells in healthy people across ages. Primed by a sample-barcoded 5' primer and a J-beta primer mix, a second PCR proceeded for roughly 6 to 12 cycles. TCRdb recomputed calls from the 5' RACE reads with MiXCR, one row per CDR3 protein. The sample holds 1.6 million or so distinct CDR3 sequences, about 32% seen once. The specimen sequenced was blood. These receptors originate from a woman in her 30s in good health.

This chain joins TRBV5-5 and TRBJ2-3, with D tentatively TRBD1 or TRBD2 (6 bases each). Trimming pared 5 bases from V and 2 bases from J, leaving 18 bases between. CDR3 length: 16 amino acids. The germline V gene encodes CDR1 SGHKS and CDR2 YYEKEE (reference sequence). The CDR3 spells CASSWGDTKPTDTQYF. CDR3 in DNA: TGTGCCAGCAGTTGGGGGGACACCAAGCCCACAGATACGCAGTATTTT. The full variable domain, in which reference TRBV5-5 and TRBJ2-3 provide the parts outside the CDR3, is DAGVTQSPTHLIKTRGQQVTLRCSPISGHKSVSWYQQVLGQGPQFIFQYYEKEERGRGNFPDRFSARQFPNYSSELNVNALLLGDSALYLCASSWGDTKPTDTQYFGPGTRLTVL.

This clonotype was counted at least ten times. The chain combines TRBV4-1 with TRBJ2-5; perhaps TRBD2 as D (5 bases). Trimming shortened V by 3 bases and J by 5 bases, and 25 bases separated the two germline ends. This CDR3 region has 18 residues. Germline values: CDR1 MGHRA, CDR2 YSYEKL. Here the CDR3 DNA reads TGCGCCAGCAGCCATCGACGGGGTGAAGAGGCCCAGAGGGAGACCCAGTACTTC. Its translation: CASSHRRGEEAQRETQYF.

This clonotype was picked up a small number of times. The CDR3 here is CASSLVPTGTSYETQYF. CDR3 nucleotide sequence: TGTGCCAGCAGCTTAGTCCCCACCGGGACTAGCTATGAGACCCAGTACTTC. V gene TRBV7-9 combines with J gene TRBJ2-5; 9 bases are a match to TRBD2. V lost 1 base, J lost 5 bases, and 11 bases stayed unmatched. The length of the CDR3 is 17 residues. Germline-derived CDR1 and CDR2 are SEHNR and FQNEAQ (reference sequence).

This clonotype was detected ten times or more. J is TRBJ2-5 and V is TRBV12-3 or TRBV12-4; either TRBD1 or TRBD2 may fit D (6 bases each). The CDR3 sequence is 14 residues long. The V end lost 2 bases, the J end lost 7 bases, and 14 bases lay between the germline ends. The CDR3 loop reads CASSLRGAAGTQYF. The DNA of the CDR3 is TGTGCCAGCAGTTTAAGGGGGGCTGCAGGGACCCAGTACTTC.

There are many counts of this clonotype. J is TRBJ2-1 and V is TRBV18; D is uncertain. The CDR3 totals 12 residues. Germline assignment: CDR1 KGHSH and CDR2 LQKENI. V lost 3 bases, J lost 7 bases, and 7 bases lay in between. CDR3 DNA: TGTGCCAGCTCACCCCGATTGAATGAGCAGTTCTTC. This translates into CASSPRLNEQFF.

The chain uses TRBV3-1 and TRBJ1-1; D ambiguous. Deletions cut 1 base from V and 8 bases from J, with 14 bases between. The CDR3 sequence is 14 residues long. CDR1 and CDR2 from the germline V gene are LGHDT and YNNKEL (reference sequence). CDR3 loop: CASSQGDGVGEAFF. The DNA of the CDR3 is TGTGCCAGCAGCCAAGGAGATGGCGTTGGGGAAGCTTTCTTT.

CDR3 amino acids: CASSELQGRYGYTF. The CDR3 bases are TGTGCCAGCAGTGAACTCCAGGGTCGCTATGGCTACACCTTC. The V call is TRBV2, the J call TRBJ1-2; possible D gene TRBD1, 5 bases. Trimming removed 2 bases from V and 4 bases from J, with 11 bases in between. The CDR3 has 14 amino acids. CDR1 is SNHLY, CDR2 FYNNEI, per germline.

The chain combines TRBV20-1 with TRBJ2-7; tentatively, D is TRBD1 (5 bases). Germline V CDR1 and CDR2: DFQATT, SNEGSKA (reference sequence). The V end was cut by 0 bases, the J end by 3 bases, with 12 bases between. The CDR3 loop spans 14 amino acids. CDR3 loop: CSARDPDIHYEQYF. The CDR3 DNA reads as TGCAGTGCTAGAGATCCGGACATCCACTACGAGCAGTACTTC.

The gene calls are TRBV20-1 and TRBJ1-1, with D possibly matching TRBD1 (6 bases). Germline assignment: CDR1 DFQATT and CDR2 SNEGSKA (reference sequence). CDR3 size: 17 residues. The ends were cut back, 4 bases at V and 5 bases at J, with 26 bases in the middle. The CDR3 protein is CSATIGPGTPRGTEAFF. The CDR3 nucleotides are TGCAGTGCTACAATTGGGCCCGGGACACCTCGAGGGACTGAAGCTTTCTTT.

This clonotype appeared a few times. The chain links TRBV7-9 to TRBJ1-1, with 8 bases aligning to TRBD1. Unmatched junction bases numbered 3, after V lost 9 bases and J lost 6 bases. Looked up from germline, CDR1 is SEHNR and CDR2 is FQNEAQ (reference sequence). The CDR3 contains 11 residues. This CDR3 reads CASTGGAEAFF. CDR3 sequence (DNA): TGTGCCAGTACAGGGGGAGCTGAAGCTTTCTTT.

Comments on this clonotype: A much larger clone is a single base away; this may be a read error. This rearrangement joins TRBV19 to TRBJ2-5; 7 positions agree with TRBD1. CDR3 length equals 13 residues. CDR1 is LNHDA and CDR2 is SQIVND in the germline V gene (reference sequence). Here the CDR3 reads CVSSTGVQETQYF. The DNA for the CDR3 is TGTGTCAGTAGCACAGGGGTCCAAGAGACCCAGTACTTC.

The rearrangement joins TRBV3-1 to TRBJ2-5; 10 nucleotides agree with TRBD2. Looked up from germline, CDR1 is LGHDT and CDR2 is YNNKEL (reference sequence). The CDR3 loop spans 17 amino acids. V gave up 1 base and J gave up 5 bases; unmatched junction bases: 10. The CDR3 DNA reads TGTGCCAGCAGCCAAGGTTGGACTAGCGGCCCTGGGGAGACCCAGTACTTC. Protein product: CASSQGWTSGPGETQYF.

CDR3 residues: CASSFGSAGLAVSSYNEQFF. The CDR3 coding sequence is TGTGCCAGCAGTTTCGGATCGGCTGGGCTAGCAGTTAGCTCCTACAATGAGCAGTTCTTC. The chain joins TRBV28 to TRBJ2-1, with a tentative D call TRBD2 (5 bases). Trimming removed 3 bases from V and 0 bases from J, with 24 bases in between. CDR1 and CDR2 from the germline V gene are MDHEN and SYDVKM. The CDR3 runs to 20 residues.

The rearrangement joins TRBV21-1 to TRBJ1-1. TRBV21-1 is listed as a pseudogene. The CDR3 is 14 residues long. The CDR3 loop reads CASSRYWVWTEAFF. CDR3 bases: TGTGCCAGCAGCCGTTACTGGGTATGGACTGAAGCTTTCTTT.

This clonotype was detected a few times. The chain uses TRBV29-1 and TRBJ1-2; 8 bases are shared with TRBD1. Germline V gene data show CDR1 as SQVTM and CDR2 as ANQGSEA. The junction had 3 bases not matched to a gene; V was cut back by 6 bases and J by 6 bases. This CDR3 contains 11 residues. The CDR3 reads CSVQTGDGYTF. The CDR3 bases are TGCAGCGTACAGACAGGGGATGGCTACACCTTC. The variable domain in full, with the rest retrieved from reference TRBV29-1 and TRBJ1-2, is SAVISQKPSRDICQRGTSLTIQCQVDSQVTMMFWYRQQPGQSLTLIATANQGSEATYESGFVIDKFPISRPNLTFSTLTVSNMSPEDSSIYLCSVQTGDGYTFGSGTRLTVV.

This chain uses TRBV2 with TRBJ2-5, with 8 bases fitting TRBD1. From germline, CDR1 is SNHLY and CDR2 FYNNEI. Trimming took 7 bases from V and 3 from J; bases not matched to a gene: 13. The CDR3 spans 16 residues. The CDR3 DNA is TGTGCCAGCATTCAGACCTCTCGGACAGGGAAAGAGACCCAGTACTTC. It specifies CASIQTSRTGKETQYF.

This clonotype was seen at least ten times. This chain uses TRBV20-1 with TRBJ1-2; no reliable D call. CDR1 and CDR2 from the germline V gene are DFQATT and SNEGSKA (reference sequence). The CDR3 length is 13 residues. V was cut by 0 bases and J by 1 base, with 6 bases left in between. The CDR3 protein is CSARDPVNYGYTF. DNA for the CDR3: TGCAGTGCTAGAGATCCCGTTAACTATGGCTACACCTTC.

This clonotype was detected only once. The chain combines TRBV14 with TRBJ2-3; D gene ambiguous. This CDR3 region has 13 residues. In germline, CDR1 is SGHDN, CDR2 FVKESK. Trimming cost V 0 bases and J 7 bases, with 8 bases left between them. CDR3 region: CASSQEERNTQYF. The CDR3 nucleotides read TGTGCCAGCAGCCAAGAAGAACGGAATACGCAGTATTTT.

This chain connects TRBV11-2 to TRBJ2-1; TRBD2 might be the D (6 bases). The germline V gene has CDR1 SGHAT and CDR2 FQNNGV. The CDR3 loop spans 13 amino acids. With 4 bases removed from V and 8 bases from J, the gap between germline ends came to 12 bases. As DNA, the CDR3 is TGTGCCAGCAGCTCACAGGAGGGGTATGAGCAGTTCTTC. This codes for CASSSQEGYEQFF. Combining the CDR3 with reference TRBV11-2 and TRBJ2-1 gives the whole variable domain EAGVAQSPRYKIIEKRQSVAFWCNPISGHATLYWYQQILGQGPKLLIQFQNNGVVDDSQLPKDRFSAERLKGVDSTLKIQPAKLEDSAVYLCASSSQEGYEQFFGPGTRLTVL.

V is TRBV12-5 and J is TRBJ2-1; D ambiguous. Trimming removed 3 bases from V and 6 bases from J, with 9 bases in between. The CDR3 contains 13 residues. Per germline, CDR1 LGHNT and CDR2 FRNRAP. In DNA, the CDR3 is TGTGCTAGTGGTTTTGAACGAGGCAATGAGCAGTTCTTC. Translation gives CASGFERGNEQFF.

The chain has TRBV21-1 and TRBJ1-2. TRBV21-1 is tagged as a pseudogene. This CDR3 has 13 amino acids. CDR3 bases: TGTGCCAGCAGCGACCTACGGGGCTATGGCTACACCTTC. Its translation: CASSDLRGYGYTF.

This clonotype was observed a few times. The rearrangement links TRBV27 to TRBJ2-3; no definite D call. V gave up 6 bases and J gave up 6 bases, with 7 bases separating them. The CDR3 is made up of 11 amino acids. In germline, CDR1 is MNHEY, CDR2 SMNVEV (reference sequence). The CDR3 here is CASRLMDTQYF. Here the CDR3 DNA reads TGTGCCAGCAGATTAATGGATACGCAGTATTTT.

The sample holds a few counts of this clonotype. The chain recombines TRBV10-3 with TRBJ2-4; perhaps D is TRBD1 or TRBD2 (5 bases each). The CDR3 has 17 residues. Germline CDR1 reads ENHRY; CDR2 reads SYGVKD. The V gene lost 9 bases and the J gene lost 2 bases, with 23 bases spanning the gap. The CDR3, as DNA: TGTGCCATAAGCGGAGACTCAGGGACGGATTCCAAAAACATTCAGTACTTC. This gives the protein CAISGDSGTDSKNIQYF.

This clonotype was seen only a few times. The junction departs from germline at one end; a sequencing error may be responsible. J is TRBJ2-7 and V is TRBV7-2; D not certain. The DNA matches TRBJ2-5 better at its end, which makes the J call doubtful. Germline CDR1 SGHTA, CDR2 FQGNSA. This CDR3 region has 12 residues. CDR3 sequence reads: CVSSLSGETQYF. The CDR3 bases are TGTGTCAGCAGCTTATCCGGGGAGACCCAGTACTTC.

This clonotype was counted between two and nine times. The chain has TRBV4-2 and TRBJ2-7; D tentatively reads TRBD1 or TRBD2 (5 bases each). Trimming removed 0 bases from V and 3 bases from J, with 9 bases in between. Germline lookup yields CDR1 LGHNA and CDR2 YNFKEQ. This CDR3 spans 14 amino acids. Here the CDR3 reads CASSQDGAGYEQYF. The CDR3, as DNA: TGTGCCAGCAGCCAAGATGGGGCGGGCTACGAGCAGTACTTC.

Many counts were recorded for this clonotype. The chain couples TRBV5-1 to TRBJ1-5, with D uncertain. Trimming removed 0 bases at V and 6 bases at J, with 4 bases between. The germline V gene has CDR1 SGHRS and CDR2 YFSETQ. This CDR3 contains 12 residues. The CDR3 coding sequence is TGCGCCAGCAGCTTGGATGGTCAGCCCCAGCATTTT. Translating it yields CASSLDGQPQHF.

The chain links TRBV9 to TRBJ2-2, with D perhaps assigned TRBD1 or TRBD2 (5 bases each). This CDR3 region has 14 residues. Trimming took 5 bases from V and 3 from J, leaving 11 bases between them. Germline lookup yields CDR1 SGDLS and CDR2 YYNGEE. The CDR3 protein is CASSKRGDTGELFF. The CDR3 DNA reads as TGTGCCAGCAGTAAGAGGGGCGACACCGGGGAGCTGTTTTTT.

This clonotype has more than one count but fewer than ten. The chain has TRBV29-1 and TRBJ1-2; weak D call: TRBD1 (5 bases). With 4 bases removed from V and 6 bases from J, the gap between germline ends came to 9 bases. The CDR3 runs to 11 residues. CDR1 and CDR2 from the germline V gene are SQVTM and ANQGSEA. This chain's CDR3 is CSVAGTDGYTF. The CDR3 coding sequence is TGCAGCGTTGCCGGGACGGATGGCTACACCTTC.

This chain's CDR3 is CASSLPRGRSNEKLFF. Here the CDR3 DNA reads TGTGCCAGCAGCCTCCCCCGAGGACGCTCTAATGAAAAACTGTTTTTT. The chain links TRBV7-2 to TRBJ1-4; no definite D call. This CDR3 has 16 residues. Trimming removed 5 bases from V and 3 bases from J, with 16 bases in between. Germline lookup yields CDR1 SGHTA and CDR2 FQGNSA.